This entry features one T cell receptor (beta chain) sequence. TCRdb independently ran MiXCR on the 5' RACE reads; one entry per CDR3 protein. The data contain hundreds of thousands of distinct CDR3 sequences, about 20% of them singletons. This entry is derived from a study of identical twins. Trimming took 3 bases from V and 3 from J, leaving 5 bases between them. The CDR3 has 12 residues. This sample was also put to use in a study of T cells expressing NK-cell markers. According to that study: Underlying the TCR beta repertoires were sorted CD3+CD56+NKG2C+, CD3+CD56+NKG2C- and CD3+CD56-NKG2C+ T cells. Anti-gamma-delta TCR antibody use in several experiments restricted sorting to alpha-beta TCR T cells. In a handful of donors, dominant CD3+CD56+NKG2C+ clones formed roughly 1.0-7.5% of CD8+ cells. It remained uncertain whether the expanded NKG2C+ T cell clones were specific for HCMV antigens.

This TCR was recovered from a woman younger than 30 in good health. The sample taken for sequencing was PBMCs. This sequence joins TRBV12-3 or TRBV12-4 and TRBJ2-5; D is unresolved. The CDR3 spells CASSFGKETQYF. CDR3 coding DNA: TGTGCCAGCAGTTTTGGGAAAGAGACCCAGTACTTC.